This TCR beta chain came from a study of cytomegalovirus exposure and HLA in healthy donors. The PCR contained 60 Vbeta and 13 Jbeta primers. TCRdb's copy holds only in-frame clones and misses some; the assay was immunoSEQ multiplex PCR. The table has around 190,000 clones, under 9.5% seen once. J was trimmed by 1 base and V by 1 base; bases with no gene match: 1. The germline gives CDR1 MGHRA, CDR2 YSYEKL. The CDR3 consists of 15 residues. The rearrangement links TRBV4-1 to TRBJ2-7; TRBD2 matches 10 bases. The TCR comes from a woman in her thirties in good health and CMV-seropositive. Sequenced sample: PBMCs. The CDR3 reads CASSQVLAGSYEQYF. Written as DNA, the CDR3 is TGCGCCAGCAGCCAAGTACTAGCGGGGTCCTACGAGCAGTACTTC.